This TCR beta chain stems from a study of cytomegalovirus exposure and HLA in healthy donors (dated 2017 in TCRdb). Context from the whole study: According to a later analysis, the 120 validation repertoires were produced on the same platform as the 680 or so repertoires of the first cohort. The study was designed to test whether signatures of past pathogen exposure could be identified by cataloging public T cell receptors. Besides the first cohort of around 670 subjects, a separate validation cohort made up of 120 or so different subjects was used. To predict cytomegalovirus infection status, the study combined high-throughput TCR immunosequencing, statistical association of individual TCRs with disease status, and machine learning. The research as a whole found: Most TCR sequences were observed very rarely across donors, whereas some public TCRs were present in many individuals. Cytomegalovirus status was reported to be diagnosed by the classifier with high specificity and sensitivity in both the original and validation cohorts. A few of the identified cytomegalovirus-associated TCR beta chains were confirmed in vitro to be specific for cytomegalovirus antigens. The study gave a list of 150 to 200 TCR beta chains associated with cytomegalovirus. All 120 or so repertoires were used to score co-occurrence in the validation cohort in a later analysis, because that analysis had no HLA typing for the cohort. According to the authors, the approach could potentially be generalized to other disease states and immunological phenotypes. A later analysis found that TCRs clustered in the first cohort also tended to co-occur in the 120 validation repertoires, with about 94% of cluster scores above 0.

Separate from the approximately 700-subject first cohort, the validation cohort of about 110 subjects was the group to which the donors belonged. This clone was seen a single time. Its antigen has not been determined. Base-call qualities are not available, and no considerably larger clone is one nucleotide away. For CDR1 and CDR2, the germline V gene (reference sequence) lists SEHNR and FQNEAQ. The germline V end is reduced by 7 bases and the J end by 8 bases; junction bases left unmatched: 11. The CDR3 contains 14 residues, cysteine and phenylalanine counted. Only the CDR3 region is kept as DNA, spanning 42 bases read in frame from base 1. The library was made by the immunoSEQ multiplex PCR assay. Per the original workflow: A statistical classification framework was developed to diagnose cytomegalovirus status using the catalog of TCR beta chain sequences. Here the immuneACCESS table is served through TCRdb, limited to in-frame sequences with V and J called. Missing clones are a known gap in these copies; in checked studies unresolved V genes cover under half, and the rest lacks a known reason. V, J and clone size derive from that table, while D and trimming were established from the DNA sequence. This sample holds about 170,000 clones; 90% to 97% were observed only once. Roughly 0.83% of the sample is taken by the ten largest.

Sample: PBMCs. This receptor chain uses TRBV7-9 and TRBJ1-2; 9 central bases correspond to TRBD1. The receptor comes from a woman younger than 30 in good health and CMV-seronegative. CDR3 loop: CASNSGTGTRGYTF. The DNA sequence is as follows: TGTGCCAGCAACTCCGGGACAGGGACTCGGGGCTACACCTTC.